This T cell receptor (beta chain) was identified during a study of T cells in localized non-small cell lung cancer. Points from the study as a whole: The highest T cell clonality was in uninvolved adjacent lung, above tumor. As only one tumor region underwent sequencing, heterogeneity remains possible. The appearance of a median approximately 57 of the top 100 tumor clones was seen in adjacent lung. The study linked higher blood T cell density to longer overall survival.

TCRdb's copy holds only in-frame clones and misses some; the assay was immunoSEQ multiplex PCR. The sample consists of 20,000 to 30,000 clones, less than 90% of them appearing once. As concerns this clone: What it binds is not known.

The source of this sequence is a male donor aged 60 or over with stage I squamous cell lung carcinoma. The starting material was peripheral blood, obtained before any cancer treatment.

The CDR3 here is CASSLYGKHSGNTIYF. For the CDR3, the DNA is TGTGCCAGCAGTTTATACGGGAAGCACTCTGGAAACACCATATATTTT. The genes are TRBV27 and TRBJ1-3; D is unclear. Germline CDR1 is MNHEY and CDR2 is SMNVEV (reference sequence). V was clipped by 1 base and J by 0 bases, with 10 bases between them. This CDR3 comprises 16 residues.